Listed here is a single T cell receptor beta chain. Antigen unknown. The libraries were made with immunoSEQ v3. Repertoires were generated with immunoSEQ multiplex PCR, while TCRdb's copy carries only in-frame clones and drops some. The table lists about 100,000 clones, roughly 65% of them singletons, with roughly 9.8% in the top ten. The CDR3 has 11 residues. Germline V CDR1 and CDR2: DFQATT, SNEGSKA (reference sequence). V was pared by 1 base and J by 3 bases, with 3 bases between. The data stem from a study of TIL therapy for anti-PD-1-resistant metastatic lung cancer. Background on the study: Four tumors were EGFR-mutant and two were ALK-rearranged. Study outcomes and limitations: TIL cultures after expansion showed higher clonality and lower diversity than baseline tumor (median roughly 6% vs 31%).

Stated time point: pre-treatment sample, taken before nivolumab and TIL therapy. The tumor samples were excised metastases, mostly pleural nodules or supraclavicular lymph nodes. Tumor harvest preceded PD-1/PD-L1 blockade, followed by nivolumab treatment. Stage 4 NSCLC adults joined between 2017 and 2020. The sequence came from a person between 30 and 80 years old with non-small cell lung cancer. The V and J genes are TRBV20-1 and TRBJ1-1; unclear D gene. Sequenced here: tumor tissue, sampled at baseline. This CDR3 reads CSARADTEAFF. The CDR3 nucleotides are TGCAGTGCTAGAGCCGACACTGAAGCTTTCTTT.